What follows are 9 T cell receptor beta chains derived from one specimen sequenced in a study of Ad26.COV2.S vaccination and SARS-CoV-2 variants. Described treatment: about 20 received Ad26.COV2.S at low or high dose, single or two shots; 5 received placebo; per-sample allocation not given. The samples were gathered on day 63 after the first injection of vaccine or placebo. The protocol was immunoSEQ multiplex PCR, while the TCRdb copy is restricted to in-frame clones and leaves out a portion. The sample contains roughly 320,000 clones, around 85% of which appear only once. Sequenced here: peripheral blood, sampled in a trial of Ad26.COV2.S vaccine versus placebo. The origin of the receptors is a person between 18 and 60 years old who received the Ad26.COV2.S COVID-19 vaccine or a placebo.

The rearrangement uses TRBV5-1 and TRBJ2-7; no reliable D call. The CDR3 consists of 12 residues. CDR1 and CDR2 from the germline V gene are SGHRS and YFSETQ. The V end was cut by 1 base, the J end by 2 bases, with 4 bases between. CDR3 region: CASSLTPYEQYF. Here the CDR3 DNA reads TGCGCCAGCAGCTTGACCCCCTACGAGCAGTACTTC.

This chain uses TRBV28 with TRBJ1-3; D gene uncertain. Germline V gives CDR1 MDHEN, CDR2 SYDVKM. With 6 bases removed from V and 4 bases from J, the gap between germline ends came to 10 bases. This CDR3 region has 13 residues. This CDR3 reads CASRTSPGNTIYF. The CDR3 bases are TGTGCCAGCAGAACGAGCCCGGGAAACACCATATATTTT.

The V gene is TRBV7-6, the J gene TRBJ1-6, with 10 bases identical to TRBD1. The CDR3 totals 17 residues. The J segment lost 10 bases and the V segment lost 5 bases, leaving 14 bases of the junction unmatched. Germline V gives CDR1 SGHVS, CDR2 FNYEAQ. The CDR3 coding sequence is TGTGCCAGCAGCCTAGGGACAGGGGTATTCTCTGGCTCACCCCTCCACTTT. Protein sequence: CASSLGTGVFSGSPLHF.

To note about this clone: Within the sample, other DNA sequences also encode this same CDR3. The chain links TRBV18 to TRBJ2-7, with a tentative D call TRBD1 (6 bases). Deletions cut 3 bases from V and 4 bases from J, with 13 bases between. Germline loops: CDR1 KGHSH, CDR2 LQKENI. The CDR3 is 14 residues long. CDR3: CASSPARGSYEQYF. In DNA, the CDR3 is TGTGCCAGCTCACCCGCCAGGGGTTCGTACGAGCAGTACTTC.

The V gene is TRBV15, the J gene TRBJ2-5, with a weak D call TRBD1 (6 bases). The CDR3 extends over 18 amino acids. V shed 1 base and J shed 5 bases, with 23 bases lying between them. Germline assignment: CDR1 LNHNV and CDR2 YYDKDF (reference sequence). The CDR3 is CATSRVALRQEPWETQYF. The CDR3 bases are TGTGCCACCAGCAGAGTAGCCCTCCGACAGGAGCCCTGGGAGACCCAGTACTTC.

This clone was detected once. This chain joins TRBV19 and TRBJ1-6; 7 nucleotides line up with TRBD1. Trimming took 4 bases from V and 7 from J; bases not matched to a gene: 10. The CDR3 runs to 16 residues. CDR1 LNHDA and CDR2 SQIVND come from the germline V gene (reference sequence). The CDR3 loop reads CASSTTTGVGNSPLHF. The DNA of the CDR3 is TGTGCCAGTAGTACTACCACAGGGGTAGGGAATTCACCCCTCCACTTT.

The rearrangement links TRBV4-1 to TRBJ1-1; 7 bases agree with TRBD1. Germline CDR1 is MGHRA and CDR2 is YSYEKL. The CDR3 covers 17 residues. V gave up 2 bases and J gave up 0 bases; unmatched junction bases: 9. In DNA form, the CDR3 reads TGCGCCAGCAGCCAAACCGGGACAGCAGCTATGAACACTGAAGCTTTCTTT. The encoded protein is CASSQTGTAAMNTEAFF.

This clone was detected only a few times. This rearrangement joins TRBV6-6 to TRBJ1-2; the match to TRBD1 covers 7 bases. Germline loops: CDR1 MNHNY, CDR2 SVGAGI (reference sequence). V lost 7 bases to trimming and J lost 1 base; unmatched junction nucleotides: 6. This CDR3 contains 14 residues. The CDR3 loop is CASKNTGDNYGYTF. The CDR3 region has the DNA TGTGCCAGCAAAAACACAGGGGATAACTATGGCTACACCTTC.

The chain has TRBV16 and TRBJ1-2; tentatively, D is TRBD1 (5 bases). The CDR3 runs 14 residues. CDR1 is KGHSY, CDR2 FQNENV, per germline. V shed 4 bases and J shed 7 bases, with 16 bases lying between them. The CDR3 spells CASSLGTRVAGYTF. The CDR3 nucleotides read TGTGCCAGCAGCCTCGGGACGAGGGTAGCTGGCTACACCTTC.